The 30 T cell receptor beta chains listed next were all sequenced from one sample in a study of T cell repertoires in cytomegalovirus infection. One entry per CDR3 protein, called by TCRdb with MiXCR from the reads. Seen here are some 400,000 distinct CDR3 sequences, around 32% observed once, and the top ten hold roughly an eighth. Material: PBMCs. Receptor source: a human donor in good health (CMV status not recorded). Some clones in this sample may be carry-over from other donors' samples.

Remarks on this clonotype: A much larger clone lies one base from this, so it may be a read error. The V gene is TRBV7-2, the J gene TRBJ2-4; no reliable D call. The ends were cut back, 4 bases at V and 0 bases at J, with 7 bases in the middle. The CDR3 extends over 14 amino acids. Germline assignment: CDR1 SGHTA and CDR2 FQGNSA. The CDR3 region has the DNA TGTGCCAGCAGCTCAGATGGAGCCAAAAACATTCAGTACTTC. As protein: CASSSDGAKNIQYF.

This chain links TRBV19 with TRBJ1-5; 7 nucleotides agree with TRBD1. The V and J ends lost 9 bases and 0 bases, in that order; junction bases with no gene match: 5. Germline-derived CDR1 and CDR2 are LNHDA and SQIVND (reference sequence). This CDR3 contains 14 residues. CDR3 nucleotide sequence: TGTGCCAGCGAACAGGGGATTAGCAATCAGCCCCAGCATTTT. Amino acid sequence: CASEQGISNQPQHF.

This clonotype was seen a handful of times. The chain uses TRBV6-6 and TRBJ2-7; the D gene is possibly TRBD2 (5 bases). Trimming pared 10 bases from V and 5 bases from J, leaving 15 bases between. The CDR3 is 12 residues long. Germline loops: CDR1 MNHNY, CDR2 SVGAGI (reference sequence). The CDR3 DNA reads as TGTGCCATCTCCTCGACCGGGGACGAGCAGTACTTC. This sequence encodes CAISSTGDEQYF.

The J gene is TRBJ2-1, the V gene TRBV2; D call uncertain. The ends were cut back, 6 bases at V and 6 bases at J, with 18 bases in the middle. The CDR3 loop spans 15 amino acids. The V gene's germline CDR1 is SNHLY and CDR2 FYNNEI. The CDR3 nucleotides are TGTGCCAGCAGAGTGGAGCCAGTAAGAAGCAATGAGCAGTTCTTC. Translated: CASRVEPVRSNEQFF.

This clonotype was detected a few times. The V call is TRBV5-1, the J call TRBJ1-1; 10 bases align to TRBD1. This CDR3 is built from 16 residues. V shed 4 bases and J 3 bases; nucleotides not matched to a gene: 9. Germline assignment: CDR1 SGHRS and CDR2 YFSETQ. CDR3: CASSPHRDRGYTEAFF. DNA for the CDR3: TGCGCCAGCAGCCCACACCGGGACAGGGGATACACTGAAGCTTTCTTT.

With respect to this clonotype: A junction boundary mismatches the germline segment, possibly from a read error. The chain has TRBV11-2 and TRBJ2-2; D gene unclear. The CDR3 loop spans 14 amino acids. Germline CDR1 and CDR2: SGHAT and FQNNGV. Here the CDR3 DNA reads TGTGCCAGCGGCTTAGAACGGCTGGCCGGGGAGCTGTTTTTT. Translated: CASGLERLAGELFF.

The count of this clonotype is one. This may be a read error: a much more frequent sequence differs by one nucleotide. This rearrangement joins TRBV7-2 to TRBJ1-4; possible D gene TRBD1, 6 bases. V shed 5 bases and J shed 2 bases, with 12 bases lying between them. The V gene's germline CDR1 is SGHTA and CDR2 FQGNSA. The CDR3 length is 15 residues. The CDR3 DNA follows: TGTGCCAGCAGCCCAAAAGGGGGGACTAATGAAAAACTGTTTTTT. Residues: CASSPKGGTNEKLFF.

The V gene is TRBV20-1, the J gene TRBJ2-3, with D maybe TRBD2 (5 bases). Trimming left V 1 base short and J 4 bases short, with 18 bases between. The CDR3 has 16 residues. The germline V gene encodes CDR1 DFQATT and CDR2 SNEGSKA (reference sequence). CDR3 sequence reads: CSARVKRAGSADTQYF. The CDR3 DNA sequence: TGCAGTGCTAGAGTGAAGAGGGCAGGCTCCGCAGATACGCAGTATTTT.

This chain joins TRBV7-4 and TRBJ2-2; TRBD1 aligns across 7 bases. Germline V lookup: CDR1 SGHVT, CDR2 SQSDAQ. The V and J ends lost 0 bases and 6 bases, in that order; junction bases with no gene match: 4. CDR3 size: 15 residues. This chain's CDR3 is CASSLARQGSGELFF. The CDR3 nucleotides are TGTGCCAGCAGCTTAGCTCGACAGGGCTCCGGGGAGCTGTTTTTT.

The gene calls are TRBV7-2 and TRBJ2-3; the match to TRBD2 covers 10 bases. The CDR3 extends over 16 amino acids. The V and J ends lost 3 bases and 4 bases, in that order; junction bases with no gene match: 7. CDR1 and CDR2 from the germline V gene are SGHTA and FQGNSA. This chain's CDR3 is CASSFRSGGGPDTQYF. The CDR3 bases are TGTGCCAGCAGCTTTCGGAGCGGGGGGGGTCCAGATACGCAGTATTTT. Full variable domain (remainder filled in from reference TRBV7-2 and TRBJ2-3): GAGVSQSPSNKVTEKGKDVELRCDPISGHTALYWYRQSLGQGLEFLIYFQGNSAPDKSGLPSDRFSAERTGGSVSTLTIQRTQQEDSAVYLCASSFRSGGGPDTQYFGPGTRLTVL.

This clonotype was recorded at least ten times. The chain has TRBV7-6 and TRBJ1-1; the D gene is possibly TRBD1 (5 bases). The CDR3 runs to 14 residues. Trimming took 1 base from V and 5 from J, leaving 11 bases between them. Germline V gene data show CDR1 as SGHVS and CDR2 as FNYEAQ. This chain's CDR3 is CASSLGGGETEAFF. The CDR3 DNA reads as TGTGCCAGCAGCTTAGGGGGGGGGGAGACTGAAGCTTTCTTT.

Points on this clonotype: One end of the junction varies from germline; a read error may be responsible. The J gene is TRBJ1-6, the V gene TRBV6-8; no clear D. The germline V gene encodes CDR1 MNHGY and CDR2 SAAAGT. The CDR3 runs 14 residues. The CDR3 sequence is CASSRFEMSSPLHF. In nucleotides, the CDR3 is TGCGCCAGCAGTCGGTTTGAAATGAGTTCACCCCTCCACTTT.

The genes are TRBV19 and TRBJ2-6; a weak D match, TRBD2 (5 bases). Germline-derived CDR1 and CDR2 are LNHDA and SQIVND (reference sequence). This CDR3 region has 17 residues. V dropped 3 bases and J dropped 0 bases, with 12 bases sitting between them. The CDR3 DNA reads TGTGCCAGTAGTATGGCATCTCGGGGCTCTGGGGCCAACGTCCTGACTTTC. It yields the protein CASSMASRGSGANVLTF.

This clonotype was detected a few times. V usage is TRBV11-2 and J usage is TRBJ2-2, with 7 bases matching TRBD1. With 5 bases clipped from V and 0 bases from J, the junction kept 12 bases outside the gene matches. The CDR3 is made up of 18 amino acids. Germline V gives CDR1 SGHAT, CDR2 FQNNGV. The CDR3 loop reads CASSANRDSAANTGELFF. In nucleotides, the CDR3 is TGTGCCAGCAGCGCAAACCGGGACAGTGCCGCGAACACCGGGGAGCTGTTTTTT.

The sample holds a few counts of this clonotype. The DNA for the CDR3 is TGTGCCAGCAGCCTACCGGGACTAGCCGAGCCCTTAAGCTCCTACAATGAGCAGTTCTTC. This gives the protein CASSLPGLAEPLSSYNEQFF. V gene TRBV7-9 combines with J gene TRBJ2-1; 9 nucleotides match TRBD2. Germline V lookup: CDR1 SEHNR, CDR2 FQNEAQ (reference sequence). V trimming: 5 bases; J trimming: 0 bases; junction bases outside the gene matches: 17. The CDR3 spans 20 residues.

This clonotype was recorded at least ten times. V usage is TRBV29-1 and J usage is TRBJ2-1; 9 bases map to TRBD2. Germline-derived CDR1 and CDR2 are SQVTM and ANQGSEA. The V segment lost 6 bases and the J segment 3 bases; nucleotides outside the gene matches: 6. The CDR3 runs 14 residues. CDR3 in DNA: TGCAGCGTGGATCCTAGCGGGGTCTACAATGAGCAGTTCTTC. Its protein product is CSVDPSGVYNEQFF.

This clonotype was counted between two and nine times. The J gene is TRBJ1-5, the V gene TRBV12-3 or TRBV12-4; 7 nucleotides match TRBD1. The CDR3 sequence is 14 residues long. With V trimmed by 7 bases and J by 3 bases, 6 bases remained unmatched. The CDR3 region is CASTSTGYNQPQHF. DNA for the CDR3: TGTGCCAGCACCTCGACAGGGTACAATCAGCCCCAGCATTTT.

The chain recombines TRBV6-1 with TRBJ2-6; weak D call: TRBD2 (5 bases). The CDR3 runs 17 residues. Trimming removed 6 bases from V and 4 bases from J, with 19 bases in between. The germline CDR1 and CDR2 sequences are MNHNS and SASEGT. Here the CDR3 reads CASSKGERVYGANVLTF. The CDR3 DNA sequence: TGTGCCAGCAGCAAGGGAGAGCGCGTGTACGGGGCCAACGTCCTGACTTTC.

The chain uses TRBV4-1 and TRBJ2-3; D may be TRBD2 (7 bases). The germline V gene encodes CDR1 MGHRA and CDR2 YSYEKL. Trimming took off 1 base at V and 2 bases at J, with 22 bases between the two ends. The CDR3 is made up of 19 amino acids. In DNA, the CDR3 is TGCGCCAGCAGCCAAGGGGGACGGGGGGCCTCCCCTTTCACAGATACGCAGTATTTT. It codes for CASSQGGRGASPFTDTQYF.

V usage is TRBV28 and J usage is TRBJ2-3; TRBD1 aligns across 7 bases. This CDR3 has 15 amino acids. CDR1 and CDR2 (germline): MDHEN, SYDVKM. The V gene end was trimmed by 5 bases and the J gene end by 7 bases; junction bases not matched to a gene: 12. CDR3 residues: CASSPRQGNVNTQYF. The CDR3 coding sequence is TGTGCCAGCAGTCCTCGACAGGGAAACGTCAATACGCAGTATTTT.

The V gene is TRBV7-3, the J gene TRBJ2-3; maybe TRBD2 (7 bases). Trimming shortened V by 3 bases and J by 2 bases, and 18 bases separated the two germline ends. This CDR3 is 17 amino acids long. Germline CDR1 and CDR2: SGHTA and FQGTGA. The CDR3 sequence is CASSLVGGGFNTDTQYF. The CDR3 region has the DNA TGTGCCAGCAGCTTGGTTGGGGGGGGCTTTAACACAGATACGCAGTATTTT.

The CDR3: CASRSGWTYEQYF. DNA of the CDR3: TGTGCCAGCAGATCGGGGTGGACCTACGAGCAGTACTTC. The chain links TRBV6-6 to TRBJ2-7; possible D gene TRBD2, 5 bases. Per the germline V gene, CDR1 is MNHNY and CDR2 is SVGAGI (reference sequence). With 6 bases removed from V and 2 bases from J, the gap between germline ends came to 11 bases. The CDR3 is made up of 13 amino acids.

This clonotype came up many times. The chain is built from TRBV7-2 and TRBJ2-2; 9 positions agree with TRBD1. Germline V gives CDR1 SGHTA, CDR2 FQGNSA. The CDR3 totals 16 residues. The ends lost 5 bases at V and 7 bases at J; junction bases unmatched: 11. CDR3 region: CASSNVQGAVVGELFF. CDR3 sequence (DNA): TGTGCCAGCAGCAACGTACAGGGGGCTGTCGTCGGGGAGCTGTTTTTT.

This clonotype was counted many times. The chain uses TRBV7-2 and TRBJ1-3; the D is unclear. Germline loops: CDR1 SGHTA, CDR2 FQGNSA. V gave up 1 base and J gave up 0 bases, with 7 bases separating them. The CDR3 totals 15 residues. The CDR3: CASSLGRNSGNTIYF. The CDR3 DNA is TGTGCCAGCAGCTTAGGGCGAAACTCTGGAAACACCATATATTTT.

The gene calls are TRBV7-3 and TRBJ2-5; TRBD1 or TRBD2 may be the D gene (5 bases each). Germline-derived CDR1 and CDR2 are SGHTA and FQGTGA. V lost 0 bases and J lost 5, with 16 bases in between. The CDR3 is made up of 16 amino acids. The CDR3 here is CASSLTPSRGAETQYF. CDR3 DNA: TGTGCCAGCAGCTTAACTCCGTCCAGAGGGGCGGAGACCCAGTACTTC. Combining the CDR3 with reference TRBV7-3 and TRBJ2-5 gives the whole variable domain GAGVSQTPSNKVTEKGKYVELRCDPISGHTALYWYRQSLGQGPEFLIYFQGTGAADDSGLPNDRFFAVRPEGSVSTLKIQRTERGDSAVYLCASSLTPSRGAETQYFGPGTRLLVL.

CDR3 DNA sequence: TGTGCCAGCAGTTACAGGCCCAGGGCGGTGGAAAAACTGTTTTTT. Protein: CASSYRPRAVEKLFF. The genes are TRBV27 and TRBJ1-4, with D possibly matching TRBD1 (5 bases). The CDR3 loop spans 15 amino acids. Germline V lookup: CDR1 MNHEY, CDR2 SMNVEV (reference sequence). Trimming took 4 bases from V and 8 from J, leaving 17 bases between them.

The CDR3 here is CASSLDSRVGYEQYF. The CDR3 bases are TGTGCCAGCAGCTTAGATTCCAGGGTGGGCTACGAGCAGTACTTC. This rearrangement joins TRBV7-2 to TRBJ2-7; perhaps TRBD1 as D (5 bases). The germline V and J ends were trimmed by 1 base and 3 bases, with 13 bases remaining between them. Germline-derived CDR1 and CDR2 are SGHTA and FQGNSA. The CDR3 spans 15 residues.

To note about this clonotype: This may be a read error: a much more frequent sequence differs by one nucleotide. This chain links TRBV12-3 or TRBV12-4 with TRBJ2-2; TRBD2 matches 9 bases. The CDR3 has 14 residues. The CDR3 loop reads CARSRSGGTGELFF. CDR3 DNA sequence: TGTGCCCGCAGCCGTAGCGGGGGCACCGGGGAGCTGTTTTTT.

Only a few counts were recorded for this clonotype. The CDR3: CASSAPDGAPLNSPLHF. The CDR3 DNA reads as TGTGCCAGCAGCGCGCCGGACGGGGCGCCGTTGAATTCACCCCTCCACTTT. The rearrangement links TRBV5-5 to TRBJ1-6; TRBD1 might be the D (5 bases). The germline V gene has CDR1 SGHKS and CDR2 YYEKEE (reference sequence). Between the trimmed V and J ends, which lost 4 bases and 7 bases, there was a span of 21 bases. This CDR3 is built from 17 residues.

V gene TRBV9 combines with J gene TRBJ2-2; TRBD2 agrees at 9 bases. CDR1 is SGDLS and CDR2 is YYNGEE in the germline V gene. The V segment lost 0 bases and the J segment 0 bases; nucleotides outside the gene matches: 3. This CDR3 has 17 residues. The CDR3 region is CASSVGSGGSNTGELFF. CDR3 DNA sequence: TGTGCCAGCAGCGTAGGTAGCGGGGGCTCGAACACCGGGGAGCTGTTTTTT.